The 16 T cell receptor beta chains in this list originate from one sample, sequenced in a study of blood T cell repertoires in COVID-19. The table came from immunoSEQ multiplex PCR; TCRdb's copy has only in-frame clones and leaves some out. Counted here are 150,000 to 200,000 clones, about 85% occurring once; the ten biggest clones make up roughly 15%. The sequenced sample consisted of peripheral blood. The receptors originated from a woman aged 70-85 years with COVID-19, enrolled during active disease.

CDR3 coding DNA: TGTGCCTGGAATAGGAGGACGGATCAGCCCCAGCATTTT. It yields the protein CAWNRRTDQPQHF. V usage is TRBV30 and J usage is TRBJ1-5; unclear D gene. Trimming removed 4 bases from V and 5 bases from J, with 12 bases in between. The CDR3 spans 13 residues. Per germline, CDR1 GTSNPN and CDR2 SVGIG (reference sequence).

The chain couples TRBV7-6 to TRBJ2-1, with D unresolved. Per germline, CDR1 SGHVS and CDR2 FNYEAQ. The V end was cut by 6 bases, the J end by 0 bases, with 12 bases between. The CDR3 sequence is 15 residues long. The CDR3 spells CASRLGLSSYNEQFF. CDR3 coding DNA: TGTGCCAGCAGGTTGGGCCTAAGCTCCTACAATGAGCAGTTCTTC.

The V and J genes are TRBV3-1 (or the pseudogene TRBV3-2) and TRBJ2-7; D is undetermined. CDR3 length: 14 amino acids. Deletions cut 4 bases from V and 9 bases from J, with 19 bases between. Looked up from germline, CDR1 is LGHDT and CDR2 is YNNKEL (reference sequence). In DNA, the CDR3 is TGTGCCAGCAGCCGCTCACCGCTCCCGCTCGGGCAGTACTTC. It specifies CASSRSPLPLGQYF.

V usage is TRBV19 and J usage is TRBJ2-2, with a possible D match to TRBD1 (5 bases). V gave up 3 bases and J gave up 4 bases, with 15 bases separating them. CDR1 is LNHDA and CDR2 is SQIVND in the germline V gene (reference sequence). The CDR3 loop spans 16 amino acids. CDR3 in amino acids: CASSIVGLRGTGELFF. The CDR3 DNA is TGTGCCAGTAGTATTGTGGGGCTACGAGGCACCGGGGAGCTGTTTTTT. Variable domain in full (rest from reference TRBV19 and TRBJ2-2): DGGITQSPKYLFRKEGQNVTLSCEQNLNHDAMYWYRQDPGQGLRLIYYSQIVNDFQKGDIAEGYSVSREKKESFPLTVTSAQKNPTAFYLCASSIVGLRGTGELFFGEGSRLTVL.

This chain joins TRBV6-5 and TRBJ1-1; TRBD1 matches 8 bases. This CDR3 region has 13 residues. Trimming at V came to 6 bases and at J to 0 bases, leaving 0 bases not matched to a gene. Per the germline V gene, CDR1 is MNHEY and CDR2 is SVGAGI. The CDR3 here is CASSRGLNTEAFF. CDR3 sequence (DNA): TGTGCCAGCAGCAGGGGGCTGAACACTGAAGCTTTCTTT.

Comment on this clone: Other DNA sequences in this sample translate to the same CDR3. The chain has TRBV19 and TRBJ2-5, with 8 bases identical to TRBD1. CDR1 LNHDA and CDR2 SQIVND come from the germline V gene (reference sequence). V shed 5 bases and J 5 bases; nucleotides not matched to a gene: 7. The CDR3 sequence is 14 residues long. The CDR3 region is CASSAQGAGETQYF. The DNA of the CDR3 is TGTGCCAGTAGTGCTCAGGGGGCCGGGGAGACCCAGTACTTC.

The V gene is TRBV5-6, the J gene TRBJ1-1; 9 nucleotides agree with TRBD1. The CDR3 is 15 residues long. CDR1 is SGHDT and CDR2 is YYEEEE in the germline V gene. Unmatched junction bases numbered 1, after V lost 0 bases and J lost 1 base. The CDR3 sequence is CASSLGGQGNTEAFF. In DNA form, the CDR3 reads TGTGCCAGCAGCTTGGGGGGACAGGGGAACACTGAAGCTTTCTTT.

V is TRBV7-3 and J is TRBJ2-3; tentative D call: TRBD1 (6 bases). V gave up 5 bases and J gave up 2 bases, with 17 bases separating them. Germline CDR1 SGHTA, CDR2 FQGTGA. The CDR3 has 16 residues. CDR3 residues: CASSLTGTRVTDTQYF. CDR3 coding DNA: TGTGCCAGCAGCCTCACCGGGACAAGAGTCACAGATACGCAGTATTTT.

The CDR3 DNA reads as TGTGCCAGCAGCTTCAGCACTAGCGGGGTGTACAATGAGCAGTTCTTC. This codes for CASSFSTSGVYNEQFF. The genes are TRBV7-3 and TRBJ2-1; 10 bases map to TRBD2. This CDR3 has 16 residues. The trim removed 3 bases at V and 4 bases at J, leaving 6 bases unmatched. CDR1 is SGHTA and CDR2 is FQGTGA in the germline V gene.

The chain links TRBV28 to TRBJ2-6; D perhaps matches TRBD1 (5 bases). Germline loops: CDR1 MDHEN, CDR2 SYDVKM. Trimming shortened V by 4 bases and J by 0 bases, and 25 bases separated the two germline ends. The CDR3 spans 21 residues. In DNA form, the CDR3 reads TGTGCCAGCAGTTCCCAAGTTATCGGACAACCAAGGGGCTCTGGGGCCAACGTCCTGACTTTC. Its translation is CASSSQVIGQPRGSGANVLTF.

As DNA, the CDR3 is TGTGCCAGCAGTTCTCAGGGTAGGAATCAGCCCCAGCATTTT. Its protein product is CASSSQGRNQPQHF. The genes are TRBV28 and TRBJ1-5; weak D call: TRBD1 (5 bases). CDR1 is MDHEN and CDR2 is SYDVKM in the germline V gene. The germline V and J ends were trimmed by 4 bases and 4 bases, with 11 bases remaining between them. The CDR3 runs 14 residues.

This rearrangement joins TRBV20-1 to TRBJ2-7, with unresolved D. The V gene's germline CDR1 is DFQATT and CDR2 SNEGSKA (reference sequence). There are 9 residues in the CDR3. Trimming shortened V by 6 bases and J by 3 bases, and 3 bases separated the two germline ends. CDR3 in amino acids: CSAGYEQYF. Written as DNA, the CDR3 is TGCAGTGCCGGCTACGAGCAGTACTTC.

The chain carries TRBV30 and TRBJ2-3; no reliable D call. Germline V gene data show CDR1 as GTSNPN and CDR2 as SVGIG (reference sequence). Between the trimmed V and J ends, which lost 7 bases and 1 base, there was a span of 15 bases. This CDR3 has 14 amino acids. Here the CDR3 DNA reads TGTGCCTCAGCCACTGACCAGGGCACAGATACGCAGTATTTT. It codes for CASATDQGTDTQYF.

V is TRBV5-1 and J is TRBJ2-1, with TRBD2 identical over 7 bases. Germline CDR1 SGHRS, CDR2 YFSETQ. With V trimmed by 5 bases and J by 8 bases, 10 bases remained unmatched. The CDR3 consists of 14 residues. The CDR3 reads CASSKGLGRDEQFF. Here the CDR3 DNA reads TGCGCCAGCAGTAAGGGACTGGGGAGGGATGAGCAGTTCTTC. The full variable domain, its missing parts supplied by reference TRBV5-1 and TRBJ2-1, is KAGVTQTPRYLIKTRGQQVTLSCSPISGHRSVSWYQQTPGQGLQFLFEYFSETQRNKGNFPGRFSGRQFSNSRSEMNVSTLELGDSALYLCASSKGLGRDEQFFGPGTRLTVL.

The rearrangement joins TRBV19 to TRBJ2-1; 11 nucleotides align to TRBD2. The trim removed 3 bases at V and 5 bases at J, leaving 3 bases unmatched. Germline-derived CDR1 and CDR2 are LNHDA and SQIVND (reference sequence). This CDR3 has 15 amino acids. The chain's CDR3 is CASSITSGGNNEQFF. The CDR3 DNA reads TGTGCCAGTAGTATTACTAGCGGGGGTAACAATGAGCAGTTCTTC.

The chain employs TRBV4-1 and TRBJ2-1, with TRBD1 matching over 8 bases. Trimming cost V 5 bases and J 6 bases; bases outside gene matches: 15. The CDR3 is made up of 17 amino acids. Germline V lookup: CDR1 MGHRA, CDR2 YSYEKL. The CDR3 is CASSETSRQGAGNEQFF. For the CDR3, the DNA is TGCGCCAGCAGCGAGACTAGTAGGCAGGGGGCGGGCAATGAGCAGTTCTTC.